This TCR beta chain was captured by sequencing in a study of T-cell reconstitution after alpha-beta-depleted transplantation in children. A TCRbeta library incorporating unique molecular identifiers was prepared. TCRdb independently ran MiXCR on the PCR reads; one entry per CDR3 protein. The sample records approximately 97,000 distinct CDR3 sequences, roughly 7.6% being singletons. CDR3 length equals 12 residues. The germline V and J ends were trimmed by 6 bases and 7 bases, with 13 bases remaining between them. The V gene's germline CDR1 is DFQATT and CDR2 SNEGSKA (reference sequence). General observations from the study: Among T cells one year after transplant, newly produced cells accounted for most counts and diversity.

About this clonotype: The antigen remains unidentified.

The source was PBMCs, collected before TCRalphabeta/CD19-depleted stem cell transplant. The receptor was isolated from a boy aged 2 to 10 with acute lymphoblastic leukemia, due to receive a stem cell transplant. The genes are TRBV20-1 and TRBJ1-5; no definite D call. CDR3 loop: CSAASGRQPQHF. The CDR3 coding sequence is TGCAGTGCCGCAAGTGGGAGGCAGCCCCAGCATTTT.